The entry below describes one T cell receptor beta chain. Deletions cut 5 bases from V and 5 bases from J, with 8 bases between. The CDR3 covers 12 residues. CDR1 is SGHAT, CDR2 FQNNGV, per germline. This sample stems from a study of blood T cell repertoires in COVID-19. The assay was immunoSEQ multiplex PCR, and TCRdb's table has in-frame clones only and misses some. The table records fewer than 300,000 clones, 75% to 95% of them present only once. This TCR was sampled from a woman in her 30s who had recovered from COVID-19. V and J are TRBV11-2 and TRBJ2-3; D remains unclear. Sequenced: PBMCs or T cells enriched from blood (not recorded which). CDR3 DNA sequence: TGTGCCAGCAGCCCTATAGTAGATACGCAGTATTTT. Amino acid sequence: CASSPIVDTQYF.